This T cell receptor beta chain is drawn from a study of blood T cell repertoires in COVID-19. Looking at the study overall: PBMCs, B-cell-depleted T cells, or T cells were the source of the cDNA or gDNA that made up the material.

V gave up 4 bases and J gave up 3 bases, with 4 bases separating them. The CDR3 has 11 amino acids. Germline CDR1 SGHNT, CDR2 YENEEA. Per the original data handling: By means of reference gene primer amplification, nucleated cell counts were estimated. The method was immunoSEQ multiplex PCR; TCRdb's version includes in-frame clones alone and lacks a portion of them. That table furnishes V, J and clone size, whereas the DNA furnished D and trimming. The sample has tens of thousands of clones; about 73% are singletons. The receptor was derived from a woman aged 80 or over with acute or convalescent COVID-19. The specimen sequenced was peripheral blood. The V call is TRBV11-3, the J call TRBJ2-7; no definite D call. The CDR3 bases are TGTGCCAGCAGCTCAAACTACGAGCAGTACTTC. Amino acids: CASSSNYEQYF.